This TCR beta chain is drawn from a study of beta chain features in type 1 diabetes. Whole-study results and caveats: Highly expressing activated T cells could be over-counted with a cDNA template.

A word on this clone: The antigen remains unidentified.

The study reverse transcribed the entire isolated RNA, so it sequenced expressed TCRB transcripts. Data came from immunoSEQ multiplex PCR; TCRdb stores just in-frame clones and leaves some out. Of about 160,000 clones in the sample, just over 9% were seen once. V was trimmed by 3 bases and J by 4 bases, leaving 7 bases between them. Per germline, CDR1 SGHAT and CDR2 FQDESV (reference sequence). There are 13 residues in the CDR3. The chain links TRBV11-1 to TRBJ1-5, with no clear D. The sample was central memory CD4+ T cells from blood. This TCR was sampled from a woman between 18 and 29 years old in good health. In DNA form, the CDR3 reads TGTGCCAGCAGCTTGGGCATAAATCAGCCCCAGCATTTT. Residues: CASSLGINQPQHF.